The 28 T cell receptor beta chains in this list originate from one sample, sequenced in a study of blood T cells in healthy people across ages. Then a second PCR, running roughly 7 to 11 cycles, was carried out with a sample-barcoded 5' primer and a J-beta primer mix. TCRdb analysed the 5' RACE reads with MiXCR anew, one entry per CDR3 protein. This sample carries approximately 800,000 distinct CDR3 sequences, approximately 59% of them seen once, and the ten largest clones take 25% to 35%. Sequencing input: blood. All receptors come from a man aged 25 to 40 in good health.

The chain recombines TRBV6-2 or TRBV6-3 with TRBJ2-3; no reliable D call. CDR3 length equals 15 residues. Germline values: CDR1 MNHEY, CDR2 SVGEGT. V was shortened by 0 bases and J by 4 bases, with 11 bases between the two germline ends. DNA of the CDR3: TGTGCCAGCAGTTACTCTCACCGAGTCCCAGATACGCAGTATTTT. It encodes CASSYSHRVPDTQYF.

J is TRBJ1-4 and V is TRBV20-1; 7 nucleotides align to TRBD1. Germline CDR1 reads DFQATT; CDR2 reads SNEGSKA (reference sequence). The CDR3 is made up of 14 amino acids. After removal of 3 bases from V and 7 bases from J, the junction contained 8 bases not matched to a gene. The CDR3 DNA reads as TGCAGTGCTAGTGACCCAGGGGGTACTGAAAAACTGTTTTTT. Translation: CSASDPGGTEKLFF.

V usage is TRBV9 and J usage is TRBJ2-5; no clear D gene. With 1 base removed from V and 1 base from J, the gap between germline ends came to 11 bases. Germline-derived CDR1 and CDR2 are SGDLS and YYNGEE. This CDR3 is built from 15 residues. The CDR3 DNA follows: TGTGCCAGCAGCGTAAGAGAAGGGATCCAAGAGACCCAGTACTTC. Its translation is CASSVREGIQETQYF.

This chain connects TRBV11-1 to TRBJ2-3; 7 positions match TRBD1. In germline, CDR1 is SGHAT, CDR2 FQDESV (reference sequence). CDR3 length: 16 residues. With V trimmed by 5 bases and J by 1 base, 9 bases remained unmatched. This CDR3 reads CASSHCAGGGTDTQYF. CDR3 coding DNA: TGTGCCAGCAGCCATTGTGCAGGGGGAGGCACAGATACGCAGTATTTT.

This clonotype was picked up one time. The V call is TRBV7-9, the J call TRBJ2-1; 13 nucleotides line up with TRBD2. This CDR3 has 16 amino acids. Germline CDR1 reads SEHNR; CDR2 reads FQNEAQ (reference sequence). V trimming: 5 bases; J trimming: 8 bases; junction bases outside the gene matches: 9. The CDR3 DNA reads as TGTGCCAGCAGCCCAACTAGCGGGGGGGCCAGCGATGAGCAGTTCTTC. It codes for CASSPTSGGASDEQFF.

The V call is TRBV6-6, the J call TRBJ2-7, with 8 bases identical to TRBD2. CDR1 and CDR2 from the germline V gene are MNHNY and SVGAGI (reference sequence). V lost 4 bases and J lost 0; bases outside the gene matches: 5. The CDR3 loop spans 15 amino acids. DNA of the CDR3: TGTGCCAGCAGTTGGACTAGCCGGTTCTCCTACGAGCAGTACTTC. The encoded protein is CASSWTSRFSYEQYF.

The chain is built from TRBV4-3 and TRBJ1-4; D is ambiguous. The CDR3 has 18 residues. V lost 0 bases and J 0 bases, leaving 14 bases between the germline ends. The germline CDR1 and CDR2 sequences are LGHNA and YSLEER. The chain's CDR3 is CASSQDHLEGATNEKLFF. The CDR3 DNA is TGCGCCAGCAGCCAAGATCACCTGGAGGGAGCAACTAATGAAAAACTGTTTTTT.

The chain is built from TRBV12-3 or TRBV12-4 and TRBJ1-2; TRBD1 agrees at 7 bases. V shed 7 bases, J shed 6 bases, and the junction held 11 bases outside the gene matches. The CDR3 contains 14 residues. CDR3 sequence reads: CASTKYGQADGYTF. The CDR3 DNA follows: TGTGCCAGCACCAAATACGGACAGGCTGATGGCTACACCTTC.

This clonotype has a handful of counts. V gene TRBV7-3 combines with J gene TRBJ2-7, with D perhaps matching TRBD1 or TRBD2 (5 bases each). V was cut by 2 bases and J by 2 bases, with 13 bases left in between. This CDR3 is 15 amino acids long. CDR1 is SGHTA, CDR2 FQGTGA, per germline. The CDR3 DNA is TGTGCCAGCAGCTTACAATCGGGGCCCCCCTACGAGCAGTACTTC. Its translation: CASSLQSGPPYEQYF.

This clonotype appeared a few times. The chain combines TRBV9 with TRBJ2-4; a possible D gene is TRBD1 (6 bases). The CDR3 is 13 amino acids. V was trimmed by 3 bases and J by 13 bases, leaving 17 bases between them. Germline CDR1 reads SGDLS; CDR2 reads YYNGEE. CDR3 nucleotide sequence: TGTGCCAGCAGCGCGGACAGATCTGGTGAGCAGTACTTC. It yields the protein CASSADRSGEQYF.

This sequence joins TRBV6-2 or TRBV6-3 and TRBJ2-3; 7 bases agree with TRBD2. In germline, CDR1 is MNHEY, CDR2 SVGEGT. V dropped 6 bases and J dropped 4; count of bases not matched to a gene: 4. The CDR3 length is 13 residues. The CDR3 loop is CASRSSGADTQYF. In DNA, the CDR3 is TGTGCCAGCAGATCCAGCGGGGCAGATACGCAGTATTTT.

The rearrangement joins TRBV7-3 to TRBJ1-2; D unresolved. V dropped 5 bases and J dropped 3 bases, with 13 bases sitting between them. Germline-derived CDR1 and CDR2 are SGHTA and FQGTGA. The CDR3 loop spans 14 amino acids. CDR3 in amino acids: CASSASVKDYGYTF. DNA of the CDR3: TGTGCCAGCAGCGCCAGTGTGAAAGACTATGGCTACACCTTC. Variable domain in full (rest from reference TRBV7-3 and TRBJ1-2): GAGVSQTPSNKVTEKGKYVELRCDPISGHTALYWYRQSLGQGPEFLIYFQGTGAADDSGLPNDRFFAVRPEGSVSTLKIQRTERGDSAVYLCASSASVKDYGYTFGSGTRLTVV.

The rearrangement links TRBV7-6 to TRBJ2-7, with TRBD2 as a possible D gene (5 bases). Per germline, CDR1 SGHVS and CDR2 FNYEAQ. This CDR3 comprises 14 residues. V shed 1 base and J shed 7 bases, with 14 bases lying between them. In DNA form, the CDR3 reads TGTGCCAGCAGCTTAGTAGGGAGTCAAGGAGAGCAGTACTTC. Protein product: CASSLVGSQGEQYF.

This clonotype has more than one count but fewer than ten. The V call is TRBV7-2, the J call TRBJ1-2, with D possibly matching TRBD1 (5 bases). Germline V gives CDR1 SGHTA, CDR2 FQGNSA. This CDR3 region has 14 residues. V was cut by 1 base and J by 4 bases, with 10 bases left in between. CDR3 residues: CASSLERGSYGYTF. The DNA of the CDR3 is TGTGCCAGCAGCTTAGAACGGGGGTCCTATGGCTACACCTTC.

The chain carries TRBV20-1 and TRBJ2-2, with D tentatively TRBD2 (6 bases). Trimming removed 3 bases at V and 5 bases at J, with 16 bases between. CDR1 is DFQATT and CDR2 is SNEGSKA in the germline V gene (reference sequence). The CDR3 is 15 residues long. The CDR3 spells CSARPGQAGTGELFF. In DNA, the CDR3 is TGCAGTGCTAGGCCCGGCCAGGCGGGGACCGGGGAGCTGTTTTTT.

V gene TRBV5-1 combines with J gene TRBJ2-1; TRBD2 agrees at 10 bases. Germline trimming cut 3 bases from V and 7 bases from J; bases unmatched to any gene: 7. This CDR3 is built from 15 residues. Per the germline V gene, CDR1 is SGHRS and CDR2 is YFSETQ. CDR3 protein: CASSSGSGGLNEQFF. In nucleotides, the CDR3 is TGCGCCAGCAGCTCCGGTAGCGGGGGGTTGAATGAGCAGTTCTTC.

The CDR3 coding sequence is TGTGCCAGCAAAGTACAACGGGGGGGGCGCGAGCAGTACTTC. It specifies CASKVQRGGREQYF. The V call is TRBV6-5, the J call TRBJ2-7, with 8 bases aligning to TRBD2. The V gene's germline CDR1 is MNHEY and CDR2 SVGAGI. Losses at the gene ends were 7 bases for V and 6 bases for J; bases not matched to a gene: 11. The CDR3 spans 14 residues.

V is TRBV20-1 and J is TRBJ2-6; D ambiguous. The CDR3 consists of 17 residues. Germline loops: CDR1 DFQATT, CDR2 SNEGSKA (reference sequence). Deletions cut 0 bases from V and 0 bases from J, with 12 bases between. This chain's CDR3 is CSARDPGSVSGANVLTF. In nucleotides, the CDR3 is TGCAGTGCTAGAGATCCGGGCAGCGTCTCTGGGGCCAACGTCCTGACTTTC.

Written as DNA, the CDR3 is TGTGCCAGCAGCCCTGCCTTAGCGGGGCCGTCAGATACGCAGTATTTT. Translating gives CASSPALAGPSDTQYF. The rearrangement links TRBV7-2 to TRBJ2-3; TRBD2 aligns across 8 bases. Germline trimming cut 5 bases from V and 4 bases from J; bases unmatched to any gene: 11. This CDR3 contains 16 residues. Germline values: CDR1 SGHTA, CDR2 FQGNSA.

V and J are TRBV10-3 and TRBJ1-4, with a weak D call TRBD1 (5 bases). Trimming cost V 10 bases and J 1 base, with 16 bases left between them. Per germline, CDR1 ENHRY and CDR2 SYGVKD. CDR3 length: 15 amino acids. In nucleotides, the CDR3 is TGTGCCACTTCCAGGGAGGGTGAAACTAATGAAAAACTGTTTTTT. It is translated as CATSREGETNEKLFF.

This clonotype was recorded many times. The gene calls are TRBV11-1 and TRBJ2-3; TRBD2 matches 14 bases. The CDR3 covers 15 residues. V shed 5 bases and J 7 bases; nucleotides not matched to a gene: 5. Germline lookup yields CDR1 SGHAT and CDR2 FQDESV (reference sequence). CDR3 bases: TGTGCCAGCAGCGGACTAGCGGGGGGCAGGAATACGCAGTATTTT. Protein sequence: CASSGLAGGRNTQYF.

This clonotype occurred a few times. CDR3 nucleotides: TGTGCCAGCAGTTCTCCCGGGACAGGCCATTCACCCCTCCACTTT. Translation: CASSSPGTGHSPLHF. The rearrangement links TRBV12-3 or TRBV12-4 to TRBJ1-6, with 8 positions matching TRBD1. Germline trimming cut 4 bases from V and 8 bases from J; bases unmatched to any gene: 7. The CDR3 sequence is 15 residues long.

This clonotype appeared a few times. The genes are TRBV7-2 and TRBJ1-2, with D possibly TRBD1 on 5 matching bases. The CDR3 length is 14 residues. V lost 6 bases, J lost 2 bases, and 13 bases lay in between. Looked up from germline, CDR1 is SGHTA and CDR2 is FQGNSA. The CDR3 bases are TGTGCCAGCAGTGACGGGCGGGGGAACTATGGCTACACCTTC. Translation gives CASSDGRGNYGYTF.

CDR3 residues: CASSPRGSGESYNEQFF. CDR3 sequence (DNA): TGTGCCAGCAGTCCACGTGGTAGCGGGGAATCCTACAATGAGCAGTTCTTC. The chain uses TRBV12-3 or TRBV12-4 and TRBJ2-1; TRBD2 matches 8 bases. The CDR3 has 17 residues. V was pared by 5 bases and J by 1 base, with 10 bases of the junction left unmatched.

V and J are TRBV10-3 and TRBJ1-6; D possibly corresponds to TRBD1 (5 bases). CDR1 and CDR2 (germline): ENHRY, SYGVKD. The CDR3 is 15 residues long. Deletions cut 0 bases from V and 10 bases from J, with 13 bases between. CDR3 sequence: CAISESRAGGSPLHF. CDR3 DNA: TGTGCCATCAGTGAGTCTAGGGCTGGGGGATCACCCCTCCACTTT.

V and J are TRBV7-2 and TRBJ2-1; 9 bases agree with TRBD1. V shed 4 bases and J 4 bases; nucleotides not matched to a gene: 14. CDR1 and CDR2 from the germline V gene are SGHTA and FQGNSA. This CDR3 region has 18 residues. The CDR3 loop reads CASSSQPGQGLVYNEQFF. CDR3 in DNA: TGTGCCAGCAGCTCGCAACCGGGACAGGGACTCGTTTACAATGAGCAGTTCTTC.

J is TRBJ2-7 and V is TRBV20-1; tentatively, D is TRBD2 (6 bases). V lost 6 bases and J lost 2, with 20 bases in between. The CDR3 length is 15 residues. The germline V gene encodes CDR1 DFQATT and CDR2 SNEGSKA (reference sequence). CDR3 sequence reads: CSAHIGDRGTYEQYF. CDR3 coding DNA: TGCAGTGCACACATCGGTGACCGGGGGACCTACGAGCAGTACTTC.

The genes are TRBV20-1 and TRBJ2-2; D gene unclear. The CDR3 has 13 residues. Trimming took 2 bases from V and 3 from J, leaving 7 bases between them. The germline V gene has CDR1 DFQATT and CDR2 SNEGSKA (reference sequence). The DNA for the CDR3 is TGCAGTGCTAGACCCCAGGACACCGGGGAGCTGTTTTTT. This codes for CSARPQDTGELFF.